The clone carrying this T cell receptor beta chain was found many times. The target antigen is unknown. This CDR3 has 11 residues. V was pared by 8 bases and J by 6 bases, with 8 bases between. Germline V lookup: CDR1 MNHEY, CDR2 SMNVEV (reference sequence). This record belongs to a study of identical twins. Regarding the study as a whole: Out-of-frame beta chain sequences displayed weaker excess sharing between twins.

Template switching introduced a universal primer site, and the cDNA bore unique molecular identifiers. TCRdb re-analysed the 5' RACE reads in MiXCR, keeping a single row per CDR3 protein. The table has about 690,000 distinct CDR3 sequences, about 20% seen once. This sample was shared with a second study, whose subject was T cells expressing NK-cell markers. From that second work: About 1.0-7.0% of CD8+ T cells in about 6 donors belonged to dominant NKG2C+ clonotypes. Several donors' CD3+CD56-NKG2C+ cells were dominated by the same clonotypes.

The sequenced sample was PBMCs. This rearrangement joins TRBV27 to TRBJ2-1; a possible D gene is TRBD1 (6 bases). The sequence was collected from a young woman in good health. DNA of the CDR3: TGTGCCAGCCGGACAGTCAATGAGCAGTTCTTC. Its protein product is CASRTVNEQFF.